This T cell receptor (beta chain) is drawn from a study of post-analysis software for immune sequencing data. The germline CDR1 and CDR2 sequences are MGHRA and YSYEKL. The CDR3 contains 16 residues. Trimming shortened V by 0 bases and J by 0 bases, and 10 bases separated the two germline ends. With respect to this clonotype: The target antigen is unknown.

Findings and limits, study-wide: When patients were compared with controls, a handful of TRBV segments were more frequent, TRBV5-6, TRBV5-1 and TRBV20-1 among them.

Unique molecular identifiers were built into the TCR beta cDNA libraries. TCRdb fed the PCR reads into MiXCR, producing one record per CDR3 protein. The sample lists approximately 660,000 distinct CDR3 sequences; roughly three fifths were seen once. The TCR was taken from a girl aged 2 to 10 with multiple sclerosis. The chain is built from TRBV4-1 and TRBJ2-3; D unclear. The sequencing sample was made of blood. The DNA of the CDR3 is TGCGCCAGCAGCCAAGAGAGAACTGTTAGCACAGATACGCAGTATTTT. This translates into CASSQERTVSTDTQYF.